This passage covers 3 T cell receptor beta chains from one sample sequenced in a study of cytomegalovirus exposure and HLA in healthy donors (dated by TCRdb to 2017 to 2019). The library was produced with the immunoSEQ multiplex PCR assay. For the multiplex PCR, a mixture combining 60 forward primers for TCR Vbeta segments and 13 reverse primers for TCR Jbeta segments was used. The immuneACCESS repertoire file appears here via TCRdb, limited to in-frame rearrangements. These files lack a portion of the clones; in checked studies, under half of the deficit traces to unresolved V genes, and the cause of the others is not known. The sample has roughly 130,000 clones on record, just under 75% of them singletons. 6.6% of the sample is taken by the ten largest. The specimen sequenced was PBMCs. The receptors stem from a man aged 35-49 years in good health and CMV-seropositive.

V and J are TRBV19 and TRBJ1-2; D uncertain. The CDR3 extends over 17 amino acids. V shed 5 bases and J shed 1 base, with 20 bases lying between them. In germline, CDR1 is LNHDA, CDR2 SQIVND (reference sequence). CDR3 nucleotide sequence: TGTGCCAGTAGTCCCGCGGGTCTTCTTTTGATTAACTATGGCTACACCTTC. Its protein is CASSPAGLLLINYGYTF.

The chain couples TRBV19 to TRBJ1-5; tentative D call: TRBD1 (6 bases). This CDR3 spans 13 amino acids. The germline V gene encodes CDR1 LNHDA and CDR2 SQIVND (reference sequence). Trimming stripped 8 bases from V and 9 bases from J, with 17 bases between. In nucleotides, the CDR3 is TGTGCCAGTTCAGGGACACCCGAAAGGCCCCAGCATTTT. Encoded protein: CASSGTPERPQHF. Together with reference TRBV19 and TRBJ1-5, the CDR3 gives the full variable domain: DGGITQSPKYLFRKEGQNVTLSCEQNLNHDAMYWYRQDPGQGLRLIYYSQIVNDFQKGDIAEGYSVSREKKESFPLTVTSAQKNPTAFYLCASSGTPERPQHFGDGTRLSIL.

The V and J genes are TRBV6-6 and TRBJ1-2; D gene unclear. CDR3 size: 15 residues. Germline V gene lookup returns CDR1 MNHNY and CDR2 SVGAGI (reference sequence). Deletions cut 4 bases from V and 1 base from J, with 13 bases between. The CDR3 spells CASSFPAQDNYGYTF. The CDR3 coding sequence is TGTGCCAGCAGTTTTCCCGCGCAAGATAACTATGGCTACACCTTC.